The rows below give T cell receptor beta chains drawn from one sample of a study of shared clonotypes between healthy human individuals. Repertoires were generated with immunoSEQ multiplex PCR, while TCRdb's copy carries only in-frame clones and drops some. The sample has roughly 1,500,000 clones, 95% to 99% seen once. The sample consisted of naive CD4+ T cells sorted from blood. These receptors were taken from a man between 25 and 39 years old in good health. Both conserved end residues are part of each CDR3. A D gene is named only where the DNA matches it firmly. For some rows the clone size is stated as once, few or many, or as a class when expanded; others skip it.

d_gene	v_gene	abundance	j_gene	CDR3aa	CDR3nt
NA	TRBV25-1	NA	TRBJ2-2	CASSESGIGELFF	TGTGCCAGCAGTGAATCGGGGATCGGGGAGCTGTTTTTT
TRBD2	TRBV7-3	NA	TRBJ2-2	CASSRGLAATGELFF	TGTGCCAGCAGCCGGGGACTAGCGGCCACCGGGGAGCTGTTTTTT
TRBD1	TRBV18	NA	TRBJ2-7	CASSVPGQGNGEQYF	TGTGCCAGCTCAGTCCCGGGACAGGGGAACGGCGAGCAGTACTTC
NA	TRBV7-2	once	TRBJ1-1	CASSPRNTEAFF	TGTGCCAGCAGCCCCCGGAACACTGAAGCTTTCTTT
NA	TRBV5-1	NA	TRBJ1-6	CASSSTLGTPNSPLHF	TGCGCCAGCAGCTCAACCCTCGGGACGCCCAATTCACCCCTCCACTTT
NA	TRBV7-2	NA	TRBJ2-1	CASSLGSSSYNEQFF	TGTGCCAGCAGCCTGGGGTCAAGCTCCTACAATGAGCAGTTCTTC
TRBD1	TRBV28	NA	TRBJ1-2	CASRLRGQGDYGYTF	TGTGCCAGCAGACTTAGGGGGCAGGGTGACTATGGCTACACCTTC
TRBD1	TRBV19	NA	TRBJ1-5	CASSPGQGRNQPQHF	TGTGCCAGTAGCCCGGGACAGGGGCGCAATCAGCCCCAGCATTTT
TRBD2	TRBV27	NA	TRBJ2-7	CASSSKLRPTSGPSGEQYF	TGTGCCAGCAGTTCAAAACTTAGGCCTACTAGCGGCCCATCGGGGGAGCAGTACTTC
NA	TRBV28	NA	TRBJ1-1	CASSPSKQGCTEAFF	TGTGCCAGCAGTCCATCCAAACAGGGCTGCACTGAAGCTTTCTTT
TRBD1	TRBV18	NA	TRBJ1-5	CASSQTGVASNQPQHF	TGTGCCAGCTCACAAACAGGGGTGGCGAGCAATCAGCCCCAGCATTTT
NA	TRBV27	NA	TRBJ2-6	CASSFVGAGANVLTF	TGTGCCAGCAGTTTCGTGGGAGCCGGGGCCAACGTCCTGACTTTC
NA	TRBV6-1	NA	TRBJ2-1	CAAAGSYNEQFF	TGTGCCGCGGCGGGATCCTACAATGAGCAGTTCTTC
NA	TRBV30	NA	TRBJ2-1	CAWSVWQNEQFF	TGTGCCTGGAGTGTATGGCAGAATGAGCAGTTCTTC
TRBD2	TRBV7-8	NA	TRBJ2-2	CASSLVVAGGTGELFF	TGTGCCAGCAGCTTAGTGGTAGCGGGAGGGACCGGGGAGCTGTTTTTT
NA	TRBV5-1	NA	TRBJ2-1	CASSLDGTDYNEQFF	TGCGCCAGCAGCTTGGACGGGACTGACTACAATGAGCAGTTCTTC
TRBD2	TRBV13	NA	TRBJ2-7	CASSFSGSSYEQYF	TGTGCCAGCAGCTTCAGCGGGAGTTCCTACGAGCAGTACTTC
NA	TRBV11-2	once	TRBJ2-7	CASSSKDSSYEQYF	TGTGCCAGCAGCTCTAAGGACAGCTCCTACGAGCAGTACTTC
NA	TRBV11-3	NA	TRBJ2-1	CASSSGVYEQFF	TGTGCCAGCAGCTCAGGGGTCTATGAGCAGTTCTTC
NA	TRBV4-3	NA	TRBJ1-4	CASSQDQPRQTTNEKLFF	TGCGCCAGCAGCCAAGACCAACCGAGACAGACAACTAATGAAAAACTGTTTTTT
NA	TRBV6-1	NA	TRBJ2-5	CASNEPLPGSQETQYF	TGTGCCAGCAATGAGCCCCTACCCGGTTCTCAAGAGACCCAGTACTTC
TRBD2	TRBV6-1	NA	TRBJ2-1	CAGTSGYNEQFF	TGCGCCGGGACTAGCGGATACAATGAGCAGTTCTTC
NA	TRBV5-5	NA	TRBJ1-1	CASSLVGGMDTEAFF	TGTGCCAGCAGCTTGGTGGGGGGTATGGACACTGAAGCTTTCTTT
NA	TRBV9	once	TRBJ1-1	CASSVIQQNTEAFF	TGTGCCAGCAGCGTGATACAGCAGAACACTGAAGCTTTCTTT
NA	TRBV29-1	once	TRBJ2-3	CSVRRMVTVTDTQYF	TGCAGCGTCCGCAGGATGGTTACGGTCACAGATACGCAGTATTTT
NA	TRBV4-3	NA	TRBJ1-1	CASSQEVTGTEAFF	TGCGCCAGCAGCCAAGAGGTCACGGGTACTGAAGCTTTCTTT
TRBD2	TRBV5-1	NA	TRBJ2-1	CASSAGLAGGPNEQFF	TGCGCCAGCAGCGCGGGACTAGCGGGAGGGCCGAATGAGCAGTTCTTC
NA	TRBV7-8	once	TRBJ2-1	CASSLETARQSDEQFF	TGTGCCAGCAGCTTAGAGACGGCTAGACAAAGCGATGAGCAGTTCTTC
TRBD1	TRBV28	NA	TRBJ2-7	CASRMPGQGTYEQYF	TGTGCCAGCAGGATGCCGGGACAGGGGACCTACGAGCAGTACTTC
NA	TRBV6-4	NA	TRBJ2-2	CASSKSGNTGELFF	TGTGCCAGCAGTAAAAGCGGTAACACCGGGGAGCTGTTTTTT
NA	TRBV29-1	NA	TRBJ2-4	CSVRDLAKNIQYF	TGCAGCGTCCGGGATCTAGCCAAAAACATTCAGTACTTC
NA	TRBV28	NA	TRBJ2-7	CASKKVDTSSYEQYF	TGTGCCAGCAAAAAAGTGGACACCAGCTCCTACGAGCAGTACTTC
NA	TRBV19	once	TRBJ1-5	CASSMEGIINQPQHF	TGTGCCAGTAGTATGGAAGGCATAATCAATCAGCCCCAGCATTTT
NA	TRBV11-2	NA	TRBJ2-1	CASSLAGEQFF	TGTGCCAGCAGCTTAGCGGGAGAGCAGTTCTTC
NA	TRBV6-5	NA	TRBJ2-7	CASSYSSAPTYEQYF	TGTGCCAGCAGTTATTCTAGCGCGCCAACTTACGAGCAGTACTTC
NA	TRBV11-3	NA	TRBJ2-7	CASSSHGSYEQYF	TGTGCCAGCAGCTCCCACGGGTCCTACGAGCAGTACTTC
NA	TRBV7-6	NA	TRBJ2-3	CASSLGVGTATDTQYF	TGTGCCAGCAGCTTGGGGGTCGGAACCGCCACAGATACGCAGTATTTT
TRBD1	TRBV7-2	NA	TRBJ2-7	CASSRRTGTYEQYF	TGTGCCAGCAGCCGAAGGACAGGCACCTACGAGCAGTACTTC
NA	TRBV4-1	NA	TRBJ1-2	CASSQDRGDLANYGYTF	TGCGCCAGCAGCCAAGATCGGGGGGATTTAGCTAACTATGGCTACACCTTC
NA	TRBV4-3	NA	TRBJ2-1	CASSHLGQFF	TGCGCCAGCAGCCATCTAGGCCAGTTCTTC
TRBD2	TRBV30	once	TRBJ2-1	CAWSVRREGNEQFF	TGTGCCTGGAGTGTACGGAGGGAGGGGAATGAGCAGTTCTTC
TRBD1	TRBV9	NA	TRBJ1-5	CASSEDDRGEQPQHF	TGTGCCAGCAGCGAAGACGACAGGGGCGAGCAGCCCCAGCATTTT
NA	TRBV28	NA	TRBJ2-3	CASSFRQPTDTQYF	TGTGCCAGCAGTTTCCGACAGCCCACAGATACGCAGTATTTT
TRBD2	TRBV5-1	NA	TRBJ2-7	CASSDEGLAGGYEQYF	TGCGCCAGCAGCGACGAGGGGCTAGCGGGAGGATACGAGCAGTACTTC
TRBD1	TRBV4-1	NA	TRBJ1-5	CASSQVAGGGVQPQHF	TGCGCCAGCAGCCAAGTGGCAGGGGGAGGGGTGCAGCCCCAGCATTTT
NA	TRBV6-1	NA	TRBJ1-5	CASSEVSASNQPQHF	TGTGCCAGCAGTGAGGTATCAGCTTCGAATCAGCCCCAGCATTTT
NA	TRBV2	NA	TRBJ1-2	CASSERRGYGYTF	TGTGCCAGCAGTGAAAGGCGAGGCTATGGCTACACCTTC
NA	TRBV10-1	NA	TRBJ1-2	CASSESKRAGYTF	TGCGCCAGCAGTGAGTCGAAGCGGGCTGGCTACACCTTC
TRBD2	TRBV5-4	NA	TRBJ2-7	CASSLGSGTYVHEQYF	TGTGCCAGCAGCTTAGGGAGCGGGACGTATGTCCACGAGCAGTACTTC
NA	TRBV11-2	NA	TRBJ1-2	CASSLKSGLGYTF	TGTGCCAGCAGCTTAAAGTCGGGTTTGGGCTACACCTTC
NA	TRBV5-6	NA	TRBJ1-4	CASSLRQLNEKLFF	TGTGCCAGCAGCTTGAGGCAGCTTAATGAAAAACTGTTTTTT
TRBD2	TRBV19	NA	TRBJ2-3	CASSPSGSGDTQYF	TGTGCCAGTAGTCCTAGCGGGAGCGGGGATACGCAGTATTTT
TRBD2	TRBV19	NA	TRBJ2-7	CATGTSGSWTYEQYF	TGTGCCACCGGGACTAGCGGGAGTTGGACCTACGAGCAGTACTTC
NA	TRBV28	NA	TRBJ1-1	CASRFPAGAEAFF	TGTGCCAGCAGGTTCCCGGCGGGGGCTGAAGCTTTCTTT
NA	TRBV4-1	NA	TRBJ2-2	CASSQVSRTYANTGELFF	TGCGCCAGCAGCCAAGTCTCTCGAACGTACGCGAACACCGGGGAGCTGTTTTTT
NA	TRBV18	once	TRBJ1-2	CASSTDRDYGYTF	TGTGCCAGCTCAACCGATAGGGACTATGGCTACACCTTC
NA	TRBV7-2	NA	TRBJ1-1	CASSLAPPQGVDTEAFF	TGTGCCAGCAGCTTAGCCCCTCCACAGGGCGTGGACACTGAAGCTTTCTTT